This is a list of T cell receptor beta chains from one sample in a study of cytomegalovirus exposure and HLA in healthy donors. Profiling relied on immunoSEQ multiplex PCR, and the TCRdb table lists in-frame clones only, not all of them. The sample holds around 50,000 clones; approximately 80% are singletons and the top ten take more than 3.5%. Source material: PBMCs. These receptors all come from a man aged 30-40 years in good health and CMV-seronegative. The CDR3 runs from the conserved cysteine through the conserved F or W. Fields, in order: clone size, D gene, CDR3 length, J gene, V gene, CDR3 protein, CDR3 DNA. The D gene is left open where the match is weak. Rows may omit the clone size; those that give it use once, few, many or a size class.

NA	NA	15	TRBJ2-7	TRBV9	CASSVEAGWTYEQYF	TGTGCCAGCAGCGTAGAGGCAGGCTGGACATACGAGCAGTACTTC
NA	NA	17	TRBJ1-4	TRBV5-1	CASSLGQHVGPNEKLFF	TGCGCCAGCAGCTTGGGACAGCACGTAGGGCCTAATGAAAAACTGTTTTTT
once	NA	13	TRBJ2-7	TRBV11-2	CASSLDSLYEQYF	TGTGCCAGCAGCTTAGATTCCCTCTACGAGCAGTACTTC
once	NA	16	TRBJ2-7	TRBV7-2	CASSLGVTFYSYEQYF	TGTGCCAGCAGCTTGGGAGTGACATTCTACTCCTACGAGCAGTACTTC
NA	NA	17	TRBJ1-1	TRBV14	CASSQEVGAGVNTEAFF	TGTGCCAGCAGCCAAGAGGTCGGGGCAGGGGTTAACACTGAAGCTTTCTTT
NA	TRBD2	19	TRBJ2-2	TRBV4-3	CASSQYPISAGGGVGELFF	TGCGCCAGCAGCCAATATCCTATCTCGGCGGGGGGTGGTGTCGGGGAGCTGTTTTTT
NA	NA	15	TRBJ1-3	TRBV7-9	CASSPTGGDTYTIYF	TGTGCCAGCAGCCCCACGGGGGGCGACACGTACACCATATATTTT
NA	NA	15	TRBJ1-1	TRBV14	CASSPIGTANTEAFF	TGTGCCAGCAGTCCAATAGGGACTGCGAACACTGAAGCTTTCTTT
NA	NA	17	TRBJ1-6	TRBV7-9	CSSSFPKAGGYNSPLHF	TGTTCCAGCAGCTTCCCGAAGGCGGGAGGCTATAATTCACCCCTCCACTTT
NA	TRBD1	19	TRBJ1-5	TRBV6-1	CASSGPGTGGAYSNQPQHF	TGTGCCAGCAGTGGTCCAGGGACAGGGGGAGCTTATAGCAATCAGCCCCAGCATTTT
few	NA	15	TRBJ2-7	TRBV6-5	CASSYSRTAEYEQYF	TGTGCCAGCAGTTACTCGAGGACAGCCGAGTACGAGCAGTACTTC
few	NA	15	TRBJ1-1	TRBV13	CASSHRAFMNTEAFF	TGTGCCAGCAGCCACAGGGCTTTCATGAACACTGAAGCTTTCTTT
NA	TRBD1	14	TRBJ2-5	TRBV9	CASSVGQGGETQYF	TGTGCCAGCAGCGTAGGACAGGGCGGAGAGACCCAGTACTTC
NA	TRBD1	14	TRBJ1-1	TRBV11-2	CASSTRTGPTEAFF	TGTGCCAGCAGCACCCGGACAGGGCCCACTGAAGCTTTCTTT
NA	TRBD1	18	TRBJ2-2	TRBV7-7	CASSLDLPDRVLTGELFF	TGTGCCAGCAGCTTAGATCTGCCCGACAGGGTCCTCACCGGGGAGCTGTTTTTT
NA	NA	17	TRBJ1-1	TRBV29-1	CSVEGSTAGGRNTEAFF	TGCAGCGTTGAAGGCTCTACCGCGGGAGGGCGGAACACTGAAGCTTTCTTT
NA	NA	16	TRBJ2-1	TRBV10-1	CASSERGKSSYNEQFF	TGCGCCAGCAGTGAGCGCGGGAAGAGCTCCTACAATGAGCAGTTCTTC
NA	NA	15	TRBJ2-3	TRBV15	CATSRDGQAGDTQYF	TGTGCCACCAGCAGAGATGGTCAGGCAGGGGATACGCAGTATTTT
NA	TRBD1	14	TRBJ1-1	TRBV30	CAWSVGQGATEAFF	TGTGCCTGGAGTGTAGGTCAGGGGGCCACTGAAGCTTTCTTT
NA	NA	13	TRBJ2-5	TRBV19	CASRRLEGETQYF	TGTGCCAGTAGACGGCTCGAGGGCGAGACCCAGTACTTC
NA	NA	16	TRBJ2-5	TRBV6-5	CASSYFPPTGLETQYF	TGCGCCAGCAGTTACTTCCCTCCGACCGGGTTGGAGACCCAGTACTTC
NA	NA	14	TRBJ2-3	TRBV9	CASSAPGGADTQYF	TGTGCCAGCAGCGCGCCCGGAGGAGCGGATACGCAGTATTTT
once	TRBD1	15	TRBJ2-1	TRBV7-6	CASSPRQGAHNEQFF	TGTGCCAGCAGCCCAAGACAGGGGGCCCACAATGAGCAGTTCTTC
NA	TRBD2	15	TRBJ2-7	TRBV5-4	CASSPGTSGGCVQYF	TGTGCCAGCAGCCCCGGGACTAGCGGGGGTTGTGTGCAGTACTTC
NA	TRBD2	16	TRBJ2-1	TRBV11-2	CASSPRFSGRWGEQFF	TGTGCCAGCAGCCCCCGGTTTAGCGGGAGGTGGGGTGAGCAGTTCTTC
NA	NA	16	TRBJ1-4	TRBV15	CATSREGFATNEKLFF	TGTGCCACCAGCAGGGAGGGATTTGCAACTAATGAAAAACTGTTTTTT
NA	TRBD2	16	TRBJ2-3	TRBV27	CASSYLTSGGTDTQYF	TGTGCCAGCAGTTATTTGACTAGCGGGGGGACAGATACGCAGTATTTT
once	NA	16	TRBJ2-1	TRBV27	CASSITTTYSYNEQFF	TGTGCCAGCAGTATCACTACCACCTACTCCTACAATGAGCAGTTCTTC
NA	NA	13	TRBJ1-2	TRBV27	CASSTGHGSGYTF	TGTGCCAGCAGTACGGGACATGGGAGTGGCTACACCTTC
few	TRBD1	15	TRBJ1-2	TRBV4-3	CASSQDRGSDYGYTF	TGCGCCAGCAGCCAAGACAGGGGGAGCGACTATGGCTACACCTTC
NA	TRBD2	16	TRBJ2-1	TRBV10-3	CAISPSGGAGDNEQFF	TGTGCCATCAGTCCGAGCGGGGGGGCCGGGGACAATGAGCAGTTCTTC